This T cell receptor (beta chain) was identified during a study of shared clonotypes between healthy human individuals. TCRdb's copy holds only in-frame clones and misses some; the assay was immunoSEQ multiplex PCR. Among some 2,000,000 clones listed, less than 95% were seen once. The naive CD8 population came from CD45RO-negative cells selected for CCR7, without terminally differentiated effector memory CD45RA+ cells. Germline V CDR1 and CDR2: ENHRY, SYGVKD. This CDR3 spans 15 amino acids. Trimming shortened V by 0 bases and J by 5 bases, and 10 bases separated the two germline ends. The TCR sequence derives from a man aged 18 to 30 in good health. Sequencing was performed on naive CD8+ T cells sorted from blood. The chain joins TRBV10-3 to TRBJ2-2, with D perhaps TRBD2 (6 bases). The CDR3 protein is CAISESSGRTGELFF. DNA for the CDR3: TGTGCCATCAGTGAGTCAAGTGGGAGGACCGGGGAGCTGTTTTTT.